The 20 T cell receptor beta chains below come from one sample, sequenced in a study of T cell repertoires in cytomegalovirus infection. Antigens of these TCRs are unknown. One entry per CDR3 protein, called by TCRdb with MiXCR from the reads. The repertoire holds about 890,000 distinct CDR3 sequences, with about a third as singletons. The starting material was cultured CD8+ T cells from PBMCs, obtained from culture after CMV antigen stimulation. These receptors all come from a human donor in good health (CMV status not recorded). Some clones in this sample may be carry-over from other donors' samples.

In its sample, this clonotype was seen a few times. The chain carries TRBV7-6 and TRBJ2-1; D might be TRBD2 (5 bases). V lost 1 base and J lost 9, with 10 bases in between. The CDR3 contains 13 residues. Germline V gene data show CDR1 as SGHVS and CDR2 as FNYEAQ. The CDR3 region is CASSLVGGGEQFF. CDR3 coding DNA: TGTGCCAGCAGCTTAGTGGGTGGAGGTGAGCAGTTCTTC.

Many counts were recorded for this clonotype. This chain uses TRBV7-2 with TRBJ2-2, with 7 bases identical to TRBD2. Germline CDR1 reads SGHTA; CDR2 reads FQGNSA. The CDR3 is 16 amino acids. J was trimmed by 7 bases and V by 4 bases; bases with no gene match: 12. The CDR3 spells CASSSPPTSVGGELFF. For the CDR3, the DNA is TGTGCCAGCAGCTCACCCCCCACTAGCGTCGGCGGGGAGCTGTTTTTT.

This clonotype was recorded only once. This sequence joins TRBV7-3 and TRBJ1-3; 8 bases match TRBD1. V gave up 4 bases and J gave up 0 bases; unmatched junction bases: 8. This CDR3 is built from 17 residues. Germline CDR1 and CDR2: SGHTA and FQGTGA. The chain's CDR3 is CASSSLTGDSSGNTIYF. The CDR3 DNA reads as TGTGCCAGCAGCTCTTTGACAGGGGACTCCTCTGGAAACACCATATATTTT. Together with reference TRBV7-3 and TRBJ1-3, the CDR3 gives the full variable domain: GAGVSQTPSNKVTEKGKYVELRCDPISGHTALYWYRQSLGQGPEFLIYFQGTGAADDSGLPNDRFFAVRPEGSVSTLKIQRTERGDSAVYLCASSSLTGDSSGNTIYFGEGSWLTVV.

This clonotype appeared a few times. The chain links TRBV12-3 or TRBV12-4 to TRBJ2-3; tentatively, D is TRBD1 (6 bases). Between the trimmed V and J ends, which lost 5 bases and 8 bases, there was a span of 23 bases. This CDR3 is built from 16 residues. CDR3 sequence reads: CASSATGTDLGGTQYF. The CDR3, as DNA: TGTGCCAGCAGTGCGACGGGGACCGACCTAGGGGGTACGCAGTATTTT.

There are a few counts of this clonotype. The genes are TRBV19 and TRBJ2-7; 8 bases align to TRBD2. With 3 bases clipped from V and 2 bases from J, the junction kept 15 bases outside the gene matches. The germline CDR1 and CDR2 sequences are LNHDA and SQIVND (reference sequence). This CDR3 is 18 amino acids long. In nucleotides, the CDR3 is TGTGCCAGTAGTATTTGGAGGCTAGCGGGCCTCAGAACCTACGAGCAGTACTTC. Protein: CASSIWRLAGLRTYEQYF. The full variable domain, its missing parts supplied by reference TRBV19 and TRBJ2-7, is DGGITQSPKYLFRKEGQNVTLSCEQNLNHDAMYWYRQDPGQGLRLIYYSQIVNDFQKGDIAEGYSVSREKKESFPLTVTSAQKNPTAFYLCASSIWRLAGLRTYEQYFGPGTRLTVT.

This clonotype was seen repeatedly, ten times or more. This chain uses TRBV7-6 with TRBJ2-5; tentatively, D is TRBD2 (6 bases). Germline values: CDR1 SGHVS, CDR2 FNYEAQ. The CDR3 runs 14 residues. Trimming removed 9 bases from V and 2 bases from J, with 16 bases in between. CDR3 nucleotides: TGTGCCAGTGACGGGGGAAACATTCAAGAGACCCAGTACTTC. Translation: CASDGGNIQETQYF.

This clonotype was seen more than once but under ten times. A junction end diverges from the germline sequence, so it may reflect a read error. The chain uses TRBV6-8 and TRBJ2-1; 10 bases line up with TRBD2. CDR3 length: 17 residues. CDR1 MNHGY and CDR2 SAAAGT come from the germline V gene. CDR3 sequence: CASSHSGSGGPYNEQFF. For the CDR3, the DNA is TGTGCCAGCAGTCACTCCGGTAGCGGGGGGCCCTACAATGAGCAGTTCTTC.

This clonotype has more than one count but fewer than ten. The chain joins TRBV7-6 to TRBJ2-7; tentatively, D is TRBD1 (6 bases). Trimming cost V 5 bases and J 2 bases, with 16 bases left between them. The CDR3 spans 15 residues. CDR1 is SGHVS, CDR2 FNYEAQ, per germline. The CDR3 reads CASSPGQFRTYEQYF. The CDR3 bases are TGTGCCAGCAGCCCCGGACAGTTCAGAACCTACGAGCAGTACTTC.

The table lists this clonotype with a few counts. The chain couples TRBV27 to TRBJ1-1; D is perhaps TRBD1 (5 bases). The CDR3 runs to 16 residues. V shed 6 bases and J shed 1 base, with 18 bases lying between them. CDR1 MNHEY and CDR2 SMNVEV come from the germline V gene (reference sequence). The CDR3 sequence: CASSRGVTLGNTEAFF. CDR3 DNA sequence: TGTGCCAGCAGCCGGGGGGTTACTTTGGGGAACACTGAAGCTTTCTTT.

The chain carries TRBV3-1 and TRBJ2-7, with a possible D match to TRBD1 (5 bases). V lost 0 bases, J lost 5 bases, and 20 bases lay in between. This CDR3 is 17 amino acids long. Germline V CDR1 and CDR2: LGHDT, YNNKEL (reference sequence). Written as DNA, the CDR3 is TGTGCCAGCAGCCAAGATCCTCCAGGGAATTATCTTGACGAGCAGTACTTC. As protein: CASSQDPPGNYLDEQYF.

V gene TRBV6-8 combines with J gene TRBJ1-1, with 8 bases identical to TRBD1. CDR1 is MNHGY and CDR2 is SAAAGT in the germline V gene. After removal of 7 bases from V and 0 bases from J, the junction contained 10 bases not matched to a gene. The length of the CDR3 is 16 residues. This CDR3 is CASNSDRAAMNTEAFF. The DNA of the CDR3 is TGTGCCAGCAATTCGGACAGGGCGGCGATGAACACTGAAGCTTTCTTT.

This clonotype was counted a few times. The CDR3 sequence is CASSLYGTGDSREAFF. For the CDR3, the DNA is TGTGCCAGCAGCTTGTATGGGACAGGGGATTCTAGGGAAGCTTTCTTT. The chain recombines TRBV5-4 with TRBJ1-1; 10 nucleotides align to TRBD1. The germline CDR1 and CDR2 sequences are SGHNT and YYREEE (reference sequence). The CDR3 is 16 residues long. The J segment lost 8 bases and the V segment lost 1 base, leaving 11 bases of the junction unmatched.

This clonotype was recorded many times. The genes are TRBV5-4 and TRBJ2-7, with D perhaps being TRBD1 or TRBD2 (6 bases each). Per the germline V gene, CDR1 is SGHNT and CDR2 is YYREEE (reference sequence). The CDR3 consists of 15 residues. The CDR3 loop is CASSLYAGHAAGQQV. CDR3 bases: TGTGCCAGCAGCCTATACGCGGGACACGCCGCGGGTCAACAGGTC.

The chain couples TRBV7-9 to TRBJ2-7; D is uncertain. Germline V gene data show CDR1 as SEHNR and CDR2 as FQNEAQ (reference sequence). The CDR3 totals 14 residues. V was shortened by 0 bases and J by 7 bases, with 13 bases between the two germline ends. The DNA for the CDR3 is TGTGCCAGCAGCTTAGCGCCTTCTGGGGTTGAGCAGTACGTC. It yields the protein CASSLAPSGVEQYV.

This clonotype was counted many times. V is TRBV7-8 and J is TRBJ1-4; D is ambiguous. The CDR3 has 17 amino acids. V was pared by 5 bases and J by 0 bases, with 16 bases between. In germline, CDR1 is SGHVS, CDR2 FQNEAQ. CDR3 residues: CASSLGLYRATNEKLFF. DNA for the CDR3: TGTGCCAGCAGCCTGGGCCTTTACCGTGCAACTAATGAAAAACTGTTTTTT.

The chain uses TRBV20-1 and TRBJ2-7; 10 bases line up with TRBD2. Germline values: CDR1 DFQATT, CDR2 SNEGSKA (reference sequence). The CDR3 contains 15 residues. The V segment lost 5 bases and the J segment 0 bases; nucleotides outside the gene matches: 7. As DNA, the CDR3 is TGCAGTGCTGCGCTACTAGCGGGGCCCTCCTACGAGCAGTACGTC. Residues: CSAALLAGPSYEQYV.

This clonotype was detected a few times. The genes are TRBV7-2 and TRBJ1-5; 7 bases are a match to TRBD1. V lost 7 bases to trimming and J lost 0 bases; unmatched junction nucleotides: 3. The CDR3 runs to 14 residues. In germline, CDR1 is SGHTA, CDR2 FQGNSA. CDR3 sequence reads: CASNKGASNQPQHF. CDR3 in DNA: TGTGCCAGCAATAAGGGGGCTAGCAATCAGCCCCAGCATTTT.

The chain combines TRBV5-6 with TRBJ1-1; no definite D call. CDR1 is SGHDT, CDR2 YYEEEE, per germline. Between the trimmed V and J ends, which lost 0 bases and 1 base, there was a span of 7 bases. The CDR3 runs to 14 residues. CDR3 in DNA: TGTGCCAGCAGCTTGGTTGATCCGAACACTGAAGCTTTCTTT. Residues: CASSLVDPNTEAFF.

Details on this clonotype: A read error may explain this, as a much larger clone is one base away. The chain couples TRBV2 to TRBJ2-1; D ambiguous. The germline gives CDR1 SNHLY, CDR2 FYNNEI. The CDR3 is made up of 8 amino acids. Deletions cut 7 bases from V and 10 bases from J, with 2 bases between. CDR3 coding DNA: TGTGCCAGCAAAGAGCAGTTCTTC. Translating gives CASKEQFF.

The V and J genes are TRBV4-3 and TRBJ2-3; D unresolved. Trimming stripped 4 bases from V and 2 bases from J, with 7 bases between. In germline, CDR1 is LGHNA, CDR2 YSLEER. The CDR3 consists of 13 residues. This CDR3 is CASSRAVTDTQYF. For the CDR3, the DNA is TGCGCCAGCAGCCGAGCCGTCACAGATACGCAGTATTTT.